The 21 T cell receptor beta chains below were found in one sample sequenced in a study of T cell repertoires in cytomegalovirus infection. From the reads, TCRdb called clonotypes with MiXCR, one entry per CDR3 protein. The table has nearly 450,000 distinct CDR3 sequences, approximately 30% seen once. Sample: PBMCs. The receptors here all came from a human donor in good health (CMV status not recorded). Some clones in this sample may be carry-over from other donors' samples.

The chain recombines TRBV7-8 with TRBJ1-6, with a weak D call TRBD1 (6 bases). CDR1 is SGHVS and CDR2 is FQNEAQ in the germline V gene. This CDR3 is 17 amino acids long. With 1 base removed from V and 6 bases from J, the gap between germline ends came to 16 bases. CDR3 DNA: TGTGCCAGCAGCTTAGTCACAGGACAGACCGGTAATTCACCCCTCCACTTT. This encodes CASSLVTGQTGNSPLHF. The variable domain in full, with the rest retrieved from reference TRBV7-8 and TRBJ1-6, is GAGVSQSPRYKVAKRGQDVALRCDPISGHVSLFWYQQALGQGPEFLTYFQNEAQLDKSGLPSDRFFAERPEGSVSTLKIQRTQQEDSAVYLCASSLVTGQTGNSPLHFGNGTRLTVT.

Many counts were recorded for this clonotype. V is TRBV7-2 and J is TRBJ1-1; no definite D call. Between the trimmed V and J ends, which lost 4 bases and 1 base, there was a span of 7 bases. Germline values: CDR1 SGHTA, CDR2 FQGNSA. The CDR3 extends over 13 amino acids. The CDR3: CASSWAGNTEAFF. CDR3 nucleotides: TGTGCCAGCAGCTGGGCGGGGAACACTGAAGCTTTCTTT.

The V gene is TRBV12-3 or TRBV12-4, the J gene TRBJ2-1, with D tentatively TRBD2 (7 bases). This CDR3 is built from 15 residues. V gave up 3 bases and J gave up 7 bases, with 16 bases separating them. In DNA form, the CDR3 reads TGTGCCAGCAGTTTTAGGGGGGGCTCGGTGAATGAGCAGTTCTTC. This translates into CASSFRGGSVNEQFF.

V and J are TRBV4-2 and TRBJ1-2; D gene ambiguous. Germline-derived CDR1 and CDR2 are LGHNA and YNFKEQ. The CDR3 spans 14 residues. The V and J ends lost 1 base and 8 bases respectively, with 14 bases between them. The chain's CDR3 is CASSQVGRGNGYTF. CDR3 DNA: TGTGCCAGCAGCCAAGTCGGTCGGGGTAACGGCTACACCTTC.

The table lists this clonotype with a few counts. Here the CDR3 reads CASSFNPSTDTQYF. Here the CDR3 DNA reads TGTGCCAGCAGTTTTAACCCTAGCACAGATACGCAGTATTTT. The V gene is TRBV27, the J gene TRBJ2-3; D unresolved. Trimming cost V 3 bases and J 0 bases, with 7 bases left between them. This CDR3 is built from 14 residues. From germline, CDR1 is MNHEY and CDR2 SMNVEV (reference sequence).

This clonotype was counted between two and nine times. The rearrangement uses TRBV5-4 and TRBJ1-5, with D possibly matching TRBD1 (5 bases). This CDR3 has 16 amino acids. The V and J ends lost 4 bases and 4 bases respectively, with 18 bases between them. Per germline, CDR1 SGHNT and CDR2 YYREEE (reference sequence). The CDR3: CASSTDGGGVNQPQHF. The CDR3 DNA is TGTGCCAGCAGCACCGACGGGGGAGGGGTGAATCAGCCCCAGCATTTT. The full variable domain, with the rest looked up from reference TRBV5-4 and TRBJ1-5, is ETGVTQSPTHLIKTRGQQVTLRCSSQSGHNTVSWYQQALGQGPQFIFQYYREEENGRGNFPPRFSGLQFPNYSSELNVNALELDDSALYLCASSTDGGGVNQPQHFGDGTRLSIL.

This clonotype was seen a handful of times. In DNA, the CDR3 is TGTGCCAGCAGCCAAGACGTGGGGTCTAGGACCTACGAGCAGTACTTC. It specifies CASSQDVGSRTYEQYF. This sequence joins TRBV14 and TRBJ2-7; no clear D gene. The CDR3 is made up of 16 amino acids. V was pared by 0 bases and J by 2 bases, with 14 bases between. Per the germline V gene, CDR1 is SGHDN and CDR2 is FVKESK. Full variable domain (missing parts from reference TRBV14 and TRBJ2-7): EAGVTQFPSHSVIEKGQTVTLRCDPISGHDNLYWYRRVMGKEIKFLLHFVKESKQDESGMPNNRFLAERTGGTYSTLKVQPAELEDSGVYFCASSQDVGSRTYEQYFGPGTRLTVT.

Many counts were recorded for this clonotype. The J gene is TRBJ2-1, the V gene TRBV6-1; maybe TRBD1 (5 bases). Germline V gives CDR1 MNHNS, CDR2 SASEGT. With 7 bases removed from V and 4 bases from J, the gap between germline ends came to 23 bases. The CDR3 has 17 amino acids. The CDR3 DNA reads TGTGCCAGCAATGGGGCAGCCAACACCCCTCGGTACAATGAGCAGTTCTTC. This codes for CASNGAANTPRYNEQFF.

The chain has TRBV12-3 or TRBV12-4 and TRBJ1-1; possible D gene TRBD1, 5 bases. The germline V and J ends were trimmed by 5 bases and 3 bases, with 10 bases remaining between them. This CDR3 region has 13 residues. The CDR3 DNA sequence: TGTGCCAGCAGTCGTTCAGGGTACACTGAAGCTTTCTTT. Its translation: CASSRSGYTEAFF.

This clonotype was recorded a few times. The V call is TRBV12-3 or TRBV12-4, the J call TRBJ2-1; 8 nucleotides align to TRBD1. The CDR3 length is 14 residues. V lost 5 bases, J lost 6 bases, and 6 bases stayed unmatched. CDR3 amino acids: CASSVQTGVNEQFF. The CDR3 region has the DNA TGTGCCAGCAGTGTCCAGACAGGGGTCAATGAGCAGTTCTTC.

The table lists this clonotype with a few counts. The J gene is TRBJ2-7, the V gene TRBV30; 10 bases are shared with TRBD1. The CDR3 consists of 14 residues. V was pared by 5 bases and J by 0 bases, with 4 bases of the junction left unmatched. Per germline, CDR1 GTSNPN and CDR2 SVGIG (reference sequence). CDR3 in DNA: TGTGCCTGGGGGACAGGGGCCCCCTCCTACGAGCAGTACTTC. Translated: CAWGTGAPSYEQYF. Based on the CDR3 plus reference TRBV30 and TRBJ2-7, the full variable domain is SQTIHQWPATLVQPVGSPLSLECTVEGTSNPNLYWYRQAAGRGLQLLFYSVGIGQISSEVPQNLSASRPQDRQFILSSKKLLLSDSGFYLCAWGTGAPSYEQYFGPGTRLTVT.

The genes are TRBV7-2 and TRBJ2-1; 7 nucleotides align to TRBD1. This CDR3 contains 15 residues. The J segment lost 5 bases and the V segment lost 5 bases, leaving 9 bases of the junction unmatched. The germline CDR1 and CDR2 sequences are SGHTA and FQGNSA. Written as DNA, the CDR3 is TGTGCCAGCAGCCGGACCTGGGACAGCGACAATGAGCAGTTCTTC. As protein: CASSRTWDSDNEQFF.

A few counts support this clonotype. The rearrangement uses TRBV20-1 and TRBJ2-7; no clear D gene. Germline CDR1 DFQATT, CDR2 SNEGSKA (reference sequence). There are 13 residues in the CDR3. CDR3 residues: CTHTPGAVNEQYF. In DNA, the CDR3 is TGCACACACACTCCGGGCGCGGTCAACGAGCAGTACTTC.

This chain connects TRBV5-1 to TRBJ2-3, with a weak D call TRBD2 (5 bases). The CDR3 runs 16 residues. V gave up 4 bases and J gave up 2 bases, with 17 bases separating them. Germline-derived CDR1 and CDR2 are SGHRS and YFSETQ. CDR3 sequence reads: CASSRQSSVTTDTQYF. In DNA, the CDR3 is TGCGCCAGCAGCCGGCAGAGTAGCGTAACCACAGATACGCAGTATTTT.

This clonotype was observed a handful of times. The chain has TRBV7-9 and TRBJ2-4; D may be TRBD2 (6 bases). The V and J ends lost 5 bases and 7 bases respectively, with 12 bases between them. The CDR3 loop spans 13 amino acids. Germline assignment: CDR1 SEHNR and CDR2 FQNEAQ (reference sequence). CDR3 region: CASSPGGGNIQYF. CDR3 nucleotides: TGTGCCAGCAGCCCCGGGGGTGGGAACATTCAGTACTTC.

The rearrangement uses TRBV5-1 and TRBJ2-7, with TRBD1 matching over 7 bases. Germline assignment: CDR1 SGHRS and CDR2 YFSETQ. V was clipped by 4 bases and J by 5 bases; unmatched bases: 12. This CDR3 is 15 amino acids long. This CDR3 is CASSRGPQGIHEQYF. The DNA for the CDR3 is TGCGCCAGCAGCCGCGGGCCACAGGGGATCCACGAGCAGTACTTC.

This clonotype was seen at least ten times. The chain recombines TRBV7-9 with TRBJ1-2; D is undetermined. The V end lost 8 bases, the J end lost 0 bases, and 13 bases lay between the germline ends. The length of the CDR3 is 14 residues. CDR1 SEHNR and CDR2 FQNEAQ come from the germline V gene (reference sequence). The CDR3 nucleotides read TGTGCCAGCGGTCAGGCGATAGCTAACTATGGCTACACCTTC. As protein: CASGQAIANYGYTF.

This clonotype was found a few times. V and J are TRBV2 and TRBJ2-4; D remains unclear. Per the germline V gene, CDR1 is SNHLY and CDR2 is FYNNEI. The CDR3 runs 17 residues. V lost 2 bases to trimming and J lost 9 bases, with 23 bases between them. The CDR3 DNA reads TGTGCCAGCAGTGAACAGACCGATAAACTTGGAGTAGGCATTCAGTACTTC. Translated: CASSEQTDKLGVGIQYF.

This clonotype has more than one count but fewer than ten. The J gene is TRBJ1-1, the V gene TRBV6-5; 7 bases line up with TRBD1. V shed 6 bases and J 7 bases; nucleotides not matched to a gene: 11. This CDR3 is built from 14 residues. Germline CDR1 is MNHEY and CDR2 is SVGAGI. The CDR3 DNA is TGTGCCAGCAGGAACGGACAGGCAATCGGTGAAGCTTTCTTT. It encodes CASRNGQAIGEAFF.

The chain combines TRBV20-1 with TRBJ1-2; D remains unclear. Trimming took 7 bases from V and 6 from J, leaving 3 bases between them. This CDR3 comprises 8 residues. CDR1 and CDR2 from the germline V gene are DFQATT and SNEGSKA (reference sequence). CDR3: CSVDGYTF. CDR3 DNA sequence: TGCAGTGTCGATGGCTACACCTTC.

The table lists this clonotype with a few counts. The chain employs TRBV11-2 and TRBJ1-1; 8 bases agree with TRBD1. This CDR3 contains 16 residues. Germline lookup yields CDR1 SGHAT and CDR2 FQNNGV. V shed 5 bases, J shed 3 bases, and the junction held 11 bases outside the gene matches. CDR3 protein: CASSVGTGPWDTEAFF. The CDR3 coding sequence is TGTGCCAGCAGCGTAGGGACAGGCCCCTGGGACACTGAAGCTTTCTTT.